This T cell receptor beta chain was identified during a study of T cell responses to AZD1222 COVID-19 vaccine. Sequencing used immunoSEQ multiplex PCR; TCRdb keeps in-frame clones, though not all of them. This table holds roughly 100,000 clones, approximately 88% found once. V lost 0 bases and J lost 1, with 10 bases in between. Germline V gene data show CDR1 as SGHTS and CDR2 as YDEGEE. The CDR3 length is 15 residues. Sequenced material: peripheral blood, taken 28 days after the second AZD1222 dose. The source is an adult who received the AZD1222 COVID-19 vaccine. This rearrangement joins TRBV5-8 to TRBJ1-1; D gene unclear. The CDR3 spells CASSLEKTSNTEAFF. In DNA, the CDR3 is TGTGCCAGCAGCTTGGAAAAGACATCGAACACTGAAGCTTTCTTT. The full variable domain, with the rest looked up from reference TRBV5-8 and TRBJ1-1, is EAGVTQSPTHLIKTRGQQATLRCSPISGHTSVYWYQQALGLGLQFLLWYDEGEERNRGNFPPRFSGRQFPNYSSELNVNALELEDSALYLCASSLEKTSNTEAFFGQGTRLTVV.